Each of the 13 T cell receptor beta chains below was sequenced from the same sample in a study of blood T cell repertoires in COVID-19 (dated by TCRdb to about 2020). The method was the immunoSEQ multiplex PCR assay. TCRdb took over this immuneACCESS table, retaining in-frame rearrangements with V and J assigned. Such tables are incomplete; in checked studies, under half of the missing clones stem from an unresolved V gene, and the remainder is unexplained. Across this sample there are under 200,000 clones, with around 82% seen only once. Jointly, the top ten make up 5.2% of the sample. The sequenced sample was PBMCs or T cells enriched from blood (not recorded which). Receptors were obtained from a woman in her fifties or sixties with acute COVID-19.

V is TRBV7-2 and J is TRBJ1-5, with D maybe TRBD1 (5 bases). This CDR3 contains 14 residues. Germline CDR1 SGHTA, CDR2 FQGNSA. The V end was cut by 2 bases, the J end by 0 bases, with 5 bases between. For the CDR3, the DNA is TGTGCCAGCAGCTTAAGGGGTAGCAATCAGCCCCAGCATTTT. Translation gives CASSLRGSNQPQHF.

The chain joins TRBV24-1 to TRBJ2-7, with 11 bases fitting TRBD2. The germline V gene encodes CDR1 KGHDR and CDR2 SFDVKD. The CDR3 covers 15 residues. The V segment lost 4 bases and the J segment 5 bases; nucleotides outside the gene matches: 6. The CDR3 spells CATSESSGRPHEQYF. Written as DNA, the CDR3 is TGTGCCACCAGTGAGTCTAGCGGGAGGCCCCACGAGCAGTACTTC.

The J gene is TRBJ2-1, the V gene TRBV5-1, with 8 bases matching TRBD2. V lost 4 bases to trimming and J lost 7 bases; unmatched junction nucleotides: 16. CDR3 length equals 17 residues. Per germline, CDR1 SGHRS and CDR2 YFSETQ. The CDR3 region has the DNA TGCGCCAGCAGCCGTCTTCTGGCCGGGGGGGCTAAAAATGAGCAGTTCTTC. It codes for CASSRLLAGGAKNEQFF.

This sequence joins TRBV25-1 and TRBJ1-3, with D possibly matching TRBD1 (5 bases). The V gene's germline CDR1 is MGHDK and CDR2 SYGVNS. V shed 3 bases and J shed 4 bases, with 16 bases lying between them. The CDR3 loop spans 16 amino acids. This CDR3 is CASSDGRQGIGNTIYF. CDR3 sequence (DNA): TGTGCCAGCAGTGATGGTCGGCAGGGCATAGGAAACACCATATATTTT.

This clone was counted only a few times. The J gene is TRBJ2-7, the V gene TRBV6-5; 7 nucleotides match TRBD1. This CDR3 has 12 residues. The V gene end was trimmed by 6 bases and the J gene end by 7 bases; junction bases not matched to a gene: 6. CDR1 and CDR2 (germline): MNHEY, SVGAGI. The CDR3 nucleotides are TGTGCCAGCAGAACAGGGGTGGGTGAGCAGTACTTC. Its translation is CASRTGVGEQYF.

This clone is a singleton in its sample. The chain uses TRBV3-1 (or the pseudogene TRBV3-2) and TRBJ2-5; no firm D call. The CDR3 is 12 residues long. Germline V lookup: CDR1 LGHDT, CDR2 YNNKEL (reference sequence). V was cut by 1 base and J by 8 bases, with 8 bases left in between. The DNA for the CDR3 is TGTGCCAGCAGCCAAGGTAGCCGAACCCAGTACTTC. Translated: CASSQGSRTQYF.

CDR3 amino acids: CASRGQFSGNTIYF. As DNA, the CDR3 is TGTGCCAGCAGGGGACAGTTCTCTGGAAACACCATATATTTT. The chain uses TRBV5-4 and TRBJ1-3; 7 bases fit TRBD1. The V segment lost 5 bases and the J segment 0 bases; nucleotides outside the gene matches: 2. CDR3 length equals 14 residues. Germline CDR1 SGHNT, CDR2 YYREEE (reference sequence).

This clone was seen only a few times. The chain links TRBV5-4 to TRBJ1-6; no definite D call. The CDR3 loop spans 14 amino acids. Germline lookup yields CDR1 SGHNT and CDR2 YYREEE (reference sequence). With 6 bases removed from V and 11 bases from J, the gap between germline ends came to 18 bases. CDR3 in DNA: TGTGCCAGCAACGTTGACCTCCCAGGAACACCCCTCCACTTT. Residues: CASNVDLPGTPLHF. The full variable domain, in which reference TRBV5-4 and TRBJ1-6 provide the parts outside the CDR3, is ETGVTQSPTHLIKTRGQQVTLRCSSQSGHNTVSWYQQALGQGPQFIFQYYREEENGRGNFPPRFSGLQFPNYSSELNVNALELDDSALYLCASNVDLPGTPLHFGNGTRLTVT.

V usage is TRBV7-2 and J usage is TRBJ1-3, with D hard to call. From germline, CDR1 is SGHTA and CDR2 FQGNSA. CDR3 size: 14 residues. V lost 5 bases, J lost 9 bases, and 17 bases lay in between. The CDR3 coding sequence is TGTGCCAGCAGCCCGAGTGGAAACACGGGCACCATATATTTT. Amino acid sequence: CASSPSGNTGTIYF. The whole variable domain, remainder taken from reference TRBV7-2 and TRBJ1-3, is GAGVSQSPSNKVTEKGKDVELRCDPISGHTALYWYRQSLGQGLEFLIYFQGNSAPDKSGLPSDRFSAERTGGSVSTLTIQRTQQEDSAVYLCASSPSGNTGTIYFGEGSWLTVV.

The chain employs TRBV19 and TRBJ2-3, with a tentative D call TRBD2 (7 bases). The CDR3 runs to 18 residues. V was trimmed by 6 bases and J by 0 bases, leaving 22 bases between them. The germline CDR1 and CDR2 sequences are LNHDA and SQIVND (reference sequence). Here the CDR3 DNA reads TGTGCCAGTAGCCCGGAGAGGGGGGGCCGGAGAAGCACAGATACGCAGTATTTT. As protein: CASSPERGGRRSTDTQYF.

The chain couples TRBV11-2 to TRBJ2-3, with 10 bases matching TRBD2. V dropped 4 bases and J dropped 4; count of bases not matched to a gene: 8. This CDR3 is 16 amino acids long. Germline lookup yields CDR1 SGHAT and CDR2 FQNNGV. The CDR3 DNA sequence: TGTGCCAGCAGCTACTCGAGCGGGAGGGGAGCAGATACGCAGTATTTT. It codes for CASSYSSGRGADTQYF.

V usage is TRBV12-3 or TRBV12-4 and J usage is TRBJ2-3; D not resolved. This CDR3 comprises 12 residues. Trimming cost V 3 bases and J 5 bases, with 6 bases left between them. CDR3 nucleotide sequence: TGTGCCAGCAGTTTTGCGAAAGATACGCAGTATTTT. Its translation is CASSFAKDTQYF.

This clone was detected a few times. This chain uses TRBV7-2 with TRBJ2-1, with D perhaps TRBD2 (5 bases). The length of the CDR3 is 15 residues. V was shortened by 5 bases and J by 2 bases, with 13 bases between the two germline ends. Germline values: CDR1 SGHTA, CDR2 FQGNSA. The CDR3 loop reads CASSPSTGTYNEQFF. CDR3 nucleotide sequence: TGTGCCAGCAGCCCATCGACGGGAACCTACAATGAGCAGTTCTTC.